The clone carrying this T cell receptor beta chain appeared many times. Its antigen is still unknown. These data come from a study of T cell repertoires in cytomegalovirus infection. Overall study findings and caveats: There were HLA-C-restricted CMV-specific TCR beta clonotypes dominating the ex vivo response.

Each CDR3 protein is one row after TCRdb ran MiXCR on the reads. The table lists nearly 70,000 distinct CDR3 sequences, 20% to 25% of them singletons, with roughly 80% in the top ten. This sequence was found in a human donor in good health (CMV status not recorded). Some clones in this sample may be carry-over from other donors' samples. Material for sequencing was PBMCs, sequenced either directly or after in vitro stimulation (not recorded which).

Written as DNA, the CDR3 is TGTGCCAGCAGCTTGGGTGGTCAAAGCGGGTTGAGCTCCTACGAGCAGTACTTC. This translates into CASSLGGQSGLSSYEQYF. The chain uses TRBV7-2 and TRBJ2-7; possibly TRBD2 for D (6 bases). The V end was cut by 3 bases, the J end by 0 bases, with 21 bases between. CDR3 length: 18 residues. Germline lookup yields CDR1 SGHTA and CDR2 FQGNSA.